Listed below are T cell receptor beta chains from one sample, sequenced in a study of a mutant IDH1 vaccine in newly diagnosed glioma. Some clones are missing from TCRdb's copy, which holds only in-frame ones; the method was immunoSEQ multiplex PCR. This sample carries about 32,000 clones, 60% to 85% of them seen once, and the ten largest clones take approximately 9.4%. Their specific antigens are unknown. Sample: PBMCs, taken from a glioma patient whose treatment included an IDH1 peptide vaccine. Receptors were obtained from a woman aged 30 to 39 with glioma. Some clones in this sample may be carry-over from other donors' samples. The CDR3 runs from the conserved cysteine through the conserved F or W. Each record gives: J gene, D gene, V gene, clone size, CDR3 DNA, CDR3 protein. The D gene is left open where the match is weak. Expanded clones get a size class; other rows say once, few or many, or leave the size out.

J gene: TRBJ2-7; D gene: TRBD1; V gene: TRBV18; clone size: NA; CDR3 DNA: TGTGCCAGCTCACCACCACAGGGGGCACCCCACTTC; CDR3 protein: CASSPPQGAPHF
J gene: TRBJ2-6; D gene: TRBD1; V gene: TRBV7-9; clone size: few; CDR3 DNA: TGTGCCAGCAGCTATCGGGACAGGGCCTCTGGGGCCAACGTCCTGACTTTC; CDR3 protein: CASSYRDRASGANVLTF
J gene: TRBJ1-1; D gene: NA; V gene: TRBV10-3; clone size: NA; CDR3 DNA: TGTGCCATCAGACCTTCCGGGGCGAACACTGAAGCTTTCTTT; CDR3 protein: CAIRPSGANTEAFF
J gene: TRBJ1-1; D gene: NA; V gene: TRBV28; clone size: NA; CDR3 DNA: TGTGCCAGCAGTTGGATACGACGGTACACTGAAGCTTTCTTT; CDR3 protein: CASSWIRRYTEAFF
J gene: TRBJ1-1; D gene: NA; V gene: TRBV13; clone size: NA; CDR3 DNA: TGTGCCAGCAGCGACTACACTGAAGCTTTCTTT; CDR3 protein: CASSDYTEAFF
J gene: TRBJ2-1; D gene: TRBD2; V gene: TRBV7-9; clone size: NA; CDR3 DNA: TGTGCCAGCAGCTTAGCGACTAGCGGGAACTCCTACAATGAGCAGTTCTTC; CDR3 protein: CASSLATSGNSYNEQFF
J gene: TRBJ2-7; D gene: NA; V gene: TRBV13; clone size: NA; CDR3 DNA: TGTGCCAGCAGGGCCAGGGGAGGGTCCTACGAGCAGTACTTC; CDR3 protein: CASRARGGSYEQYF
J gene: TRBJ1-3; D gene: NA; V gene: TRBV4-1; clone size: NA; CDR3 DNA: TGCGCCAGCAGCCCGGGACATGCCTCTGGAAACACCATATATTTT; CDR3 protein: CASSPGHASGNTIYF
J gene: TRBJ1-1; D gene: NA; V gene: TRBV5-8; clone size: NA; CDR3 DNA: TGTGCCAGCAGCTTTGGGGTGGAGGCTGAAGCTTTCTTT; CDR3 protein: CASSFGVEAEAFF
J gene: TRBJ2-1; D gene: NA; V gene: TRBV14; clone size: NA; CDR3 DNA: TGTGCCAGCAGCCAAAGAAGGAGGGCAGGGGAGTTCTTC; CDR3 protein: CASSQRRRAGEFF
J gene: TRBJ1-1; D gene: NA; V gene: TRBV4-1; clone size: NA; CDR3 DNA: TGCGCCAGCAGCCAAGGAGAGGGTATCACTGAAGCTTTCTTT; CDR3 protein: CASSQGEGITEAFF
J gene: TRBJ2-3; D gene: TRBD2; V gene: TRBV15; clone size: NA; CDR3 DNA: TGTGCCACCAGCAGAGAGGAAGGGCGGGAGGGCACAGATACGCAGTATTTT; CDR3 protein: CATSREEGREGTDTQYF
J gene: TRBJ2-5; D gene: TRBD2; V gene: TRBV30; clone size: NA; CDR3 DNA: TGTGCCTGGGCTCAGGGACTACACCAAGAGACCCAGTACTTC; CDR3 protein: CAWAQGLHQETQYF
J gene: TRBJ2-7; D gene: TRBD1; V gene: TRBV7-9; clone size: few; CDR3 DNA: TGTGCCAGCAGCTTAGAAGGCGTCAGGGGGTACGAGCAGTACTTC; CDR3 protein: CASSLEGVRGYEQYF
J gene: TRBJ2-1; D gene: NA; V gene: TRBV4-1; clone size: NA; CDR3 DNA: TGCGCCAGCAGCCAAGCTAGGGAGTATGAGCAGTTCTTC; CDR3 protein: CASSQAREYEQFF
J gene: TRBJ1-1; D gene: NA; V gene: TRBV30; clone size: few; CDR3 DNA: TGTGCCTGGAACCTGATGAACACTGAAGCTTTCTTT; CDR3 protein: CAWNLMNTEAFF
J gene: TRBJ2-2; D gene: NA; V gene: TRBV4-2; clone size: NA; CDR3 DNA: TGTGCCAGCAGCCAATTTAGAGGGGAGAGCGGGGAGCTGTTTTTT; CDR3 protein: CASSQFRGESGELFF
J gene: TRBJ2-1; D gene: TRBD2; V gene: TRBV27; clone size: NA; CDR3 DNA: TGTGCCAGCAGTCCCTGGGGACTAGCGGGCGGAAATGAGCAGTTCTTC; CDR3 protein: CASSPWGLAGGNEQFF
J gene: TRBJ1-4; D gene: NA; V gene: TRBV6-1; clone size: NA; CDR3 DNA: TGTGCCAGCAGTGAAACTACGGGCAGCGGGGTGACTAATGAAAAACTGTTTTTT; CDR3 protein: CASSETTGSGVTNEKLFF
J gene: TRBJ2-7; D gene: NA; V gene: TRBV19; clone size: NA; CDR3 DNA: TGTGCCAGTAAACTCGGAACCTTTGGGGAGCAGTACTTC; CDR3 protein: CASKLGTFGEQYF
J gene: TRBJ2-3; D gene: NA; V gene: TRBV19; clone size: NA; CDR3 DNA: TGTGCCAGTAGTATTAGTGGAGCGGAAGCAGATACGCAGTATTTT; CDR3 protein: CASSISGAEADTQYF
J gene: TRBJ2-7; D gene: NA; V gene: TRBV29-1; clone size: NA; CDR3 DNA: TGCAGCGTTGAAAGGGATTCCTACGAGCAGTACTTC; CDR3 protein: CSVERDSYEQYF
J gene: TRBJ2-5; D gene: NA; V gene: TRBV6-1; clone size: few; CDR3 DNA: TGTGCCAGCAGTGAAATATGGGGAAGATGGGAGACCCAGTACTTC; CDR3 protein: CASSEIWGRWETQYF
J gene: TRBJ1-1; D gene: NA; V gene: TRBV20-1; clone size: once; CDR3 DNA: TGCAGTGGTGTGAACACTGAAGCTTTCTTT; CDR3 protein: CSGVNTEAFF
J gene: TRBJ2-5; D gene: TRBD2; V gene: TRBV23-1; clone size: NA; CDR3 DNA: TGCGCCAGCAGTTATTCTAGCGGGAGGTGGGAGACCCAGTACTTC; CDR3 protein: CASSYSSGRWETQYF
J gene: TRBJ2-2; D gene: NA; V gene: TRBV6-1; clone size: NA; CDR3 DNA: TGTGCCAGCAATCGGGACGGAGTCCTCGGGGAGCTGTTTTTT; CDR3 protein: CASNRDGVLGELFF
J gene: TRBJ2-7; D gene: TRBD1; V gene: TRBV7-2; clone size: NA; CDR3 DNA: TGTGCCAGCAGCCTCCGGGACAGGACCTACGAGCAGTACTTC; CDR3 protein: CASSLRDRTYEQYF
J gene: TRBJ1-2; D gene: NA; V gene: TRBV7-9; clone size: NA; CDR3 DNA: TGTGCCAGCAGCTTAGAGGCCGTTAACTATGGCTACACCTTC; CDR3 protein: CASSLEAVNYGYTF
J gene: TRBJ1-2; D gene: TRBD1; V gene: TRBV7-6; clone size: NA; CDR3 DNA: TGTGCCAGCAGCCTTAGAATGGGGGACAGACAGTATGGCTACACCTTC; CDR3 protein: CASSLRMGDRQYGYTF
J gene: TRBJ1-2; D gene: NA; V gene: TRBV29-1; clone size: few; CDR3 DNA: TGCAGCGTTGAGAGGGGGTCCGATGGCTACACCTTC; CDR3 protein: CSVERGSDGYTF
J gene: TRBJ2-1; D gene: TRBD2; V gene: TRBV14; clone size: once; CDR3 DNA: TGTGCCAGCAGCCAAGTTTTGTCTAGCGGGATAGAGAATGAGCAGTTCTTC; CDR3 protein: CASSQVLSSGIENEQFF
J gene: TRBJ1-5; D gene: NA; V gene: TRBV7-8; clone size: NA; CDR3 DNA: TGTGCCAGCAGCTTGATATATAGTCAGCCCCAGCATTTT; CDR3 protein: CASSLIYSQPQHF
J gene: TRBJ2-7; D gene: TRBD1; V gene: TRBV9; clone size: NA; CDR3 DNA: TGTGCCAGCAGCGACCGGGACAGTGACGCCTCAGAGCAGTACTTC; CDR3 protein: CASSDRDSDASEQYF
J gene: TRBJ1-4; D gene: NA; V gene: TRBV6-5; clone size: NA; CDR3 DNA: TGTGCCAGCAGTTCCTCCAAAGTGCTGGGGTCAAAACTGTTTTTT; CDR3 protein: CASSSSKVLGSKLFF
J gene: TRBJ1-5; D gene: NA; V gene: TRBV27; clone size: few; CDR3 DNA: TGTGCCAGCGGGCAGGGCCGAAATCAGCCCCAGCATTTT; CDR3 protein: CASGQGRNQPQHF
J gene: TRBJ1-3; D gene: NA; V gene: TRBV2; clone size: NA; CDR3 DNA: TGTGCCAGCCTGGGGGCAGGAAACACCATATATTTT; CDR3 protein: CASLGAGNTIYF
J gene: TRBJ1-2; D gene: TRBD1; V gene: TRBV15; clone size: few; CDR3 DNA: TGTGCCACCAGCAGTGGGAGGAACAGGGGAGCGGCTAACTATGGCTACACCTTC; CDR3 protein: CATSSGRNRGAANYGYTF
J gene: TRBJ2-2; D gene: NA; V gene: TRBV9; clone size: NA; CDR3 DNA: TGTGCCAGCAGCACACAGGGGAGGGGGGAGCTGTTTTTT; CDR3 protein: CASSTQGRGELFF
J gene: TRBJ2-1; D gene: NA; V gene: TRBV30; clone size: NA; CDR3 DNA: TGTGCCTGGACACCTGCGGCTTACAATGAGCAGTTCTTC; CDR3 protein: CAWTPAAYNEQFF
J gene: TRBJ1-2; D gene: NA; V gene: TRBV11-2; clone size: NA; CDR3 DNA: TGTGCCGTCCCTTGCAGGGGCTATGGCTACACCTTC; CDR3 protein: CAVPCRGYGYTF
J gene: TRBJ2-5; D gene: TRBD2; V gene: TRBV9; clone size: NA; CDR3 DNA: TGTGCCAGCAGCTTAGGAGCGGGAGCGACAAAGACCCAGTACTTC; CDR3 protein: CASSLGAGATKTQYF
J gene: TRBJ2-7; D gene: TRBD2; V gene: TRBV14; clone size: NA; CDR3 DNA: TGTGCCAGCAGCCAATATTCTAGCGGGAGGGGCGAGCAGTACTTC; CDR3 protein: CASSQYSSGRGEQYF
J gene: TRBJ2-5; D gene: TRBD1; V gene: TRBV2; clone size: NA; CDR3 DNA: TGTGCCAGCAGTGGCGCTGGGACAGGGCAAGAGACCCAGTACTTC; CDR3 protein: CASSGAGTGQETQYF